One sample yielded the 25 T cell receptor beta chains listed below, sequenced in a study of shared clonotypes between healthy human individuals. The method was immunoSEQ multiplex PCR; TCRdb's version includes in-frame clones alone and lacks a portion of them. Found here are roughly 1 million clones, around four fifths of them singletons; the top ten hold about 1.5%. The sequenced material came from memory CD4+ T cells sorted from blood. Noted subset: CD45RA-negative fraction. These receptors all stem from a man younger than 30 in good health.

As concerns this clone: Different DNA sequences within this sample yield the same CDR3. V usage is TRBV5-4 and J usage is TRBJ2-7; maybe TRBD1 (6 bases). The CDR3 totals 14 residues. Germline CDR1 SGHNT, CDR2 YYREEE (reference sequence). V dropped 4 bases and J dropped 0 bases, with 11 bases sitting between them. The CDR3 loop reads CASSPDRSSYEQYF. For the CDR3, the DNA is TGTGCCAGCAGCCCCGACAGGAGCTCCTACGAGCAGTACTTC.

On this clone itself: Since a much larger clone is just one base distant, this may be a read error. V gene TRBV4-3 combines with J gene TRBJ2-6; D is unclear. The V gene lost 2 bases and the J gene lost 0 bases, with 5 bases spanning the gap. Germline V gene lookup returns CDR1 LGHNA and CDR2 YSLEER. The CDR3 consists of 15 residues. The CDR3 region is CASSQQSSGANVLTF. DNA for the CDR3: TGCGCCAGCAGCCAACAGAGCTCTGGGGCCAACGTCCTGACTTTC.

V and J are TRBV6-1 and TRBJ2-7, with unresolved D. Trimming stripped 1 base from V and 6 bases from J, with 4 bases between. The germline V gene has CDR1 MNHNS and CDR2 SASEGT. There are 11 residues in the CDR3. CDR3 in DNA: TGTGCCAGCAGTGAAGTTTTCGAGCAGTACTTC. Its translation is CASSEVFEQYF.

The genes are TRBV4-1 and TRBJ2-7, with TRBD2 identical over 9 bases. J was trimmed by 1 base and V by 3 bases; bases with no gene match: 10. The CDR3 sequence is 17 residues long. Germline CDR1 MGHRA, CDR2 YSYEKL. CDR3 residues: CASSHLELAGLSYEQYF. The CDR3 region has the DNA TGCGCCAGCAGCCACTTAGAACTAGCGGGCCTTTCCTACGAGCAGTACTTC.

CDR3 region: CASSPILAGIQETQYF. The CDR3 DNA reads TGTGCCAGCAGCCCGATACTAGCGGGGATACAAGAGACCCAGTACTTC. The chain has TRBV7-8 and TRBJ2-5; 10 bases align to TRBD2. The CDR3 length is 16 residues. Germline V CDR1 and CDR2: SGHVS, FQNEAQ. Trimming removed 5 bases from V and 2 bases from J; junction bases left unmatched: 8. The full variable domain, with the rest looked up from reference TRBV7-8 and TRBJ2-5, is GAGVSQSPRYKVAKRGQDVALRCDPISGHVSLFWYQQALGQGPEFLTYFQNEAQLDKSGLPSDRFFAERPEGSVSTLKIQRTQQEDSAVYLCASSPILAGIQETQYFGPGTRLLVL.

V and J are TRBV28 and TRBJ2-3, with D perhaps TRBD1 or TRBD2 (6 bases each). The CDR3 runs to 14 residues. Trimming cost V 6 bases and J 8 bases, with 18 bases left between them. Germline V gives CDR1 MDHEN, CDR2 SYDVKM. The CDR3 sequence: CASRSGKGGRTQYF. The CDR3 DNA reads TGTGCCAGCAGGTCGGGTAAGGGGGGCCGTACGCAGTATTTT.

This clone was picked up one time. The CDR3 loop reads CASSLQGAERETQYF. In DNA form, the CDR3 reads TGTGCCAGTAGTCTACAGGGGGCGGAGAGAGAGACCCAGTACTTC. The J gene is TRBJ2-5, the V gene TRBV19, with 9 bases matching TRBD1. This CDR3 spans 15 amino acids. Trimming removed 5 bases from V and 4 bases from J; junction bases left unmatched: 8. The germline V gene has CDR1 LNHDA and CDR2 SQIVND (reference sequence).

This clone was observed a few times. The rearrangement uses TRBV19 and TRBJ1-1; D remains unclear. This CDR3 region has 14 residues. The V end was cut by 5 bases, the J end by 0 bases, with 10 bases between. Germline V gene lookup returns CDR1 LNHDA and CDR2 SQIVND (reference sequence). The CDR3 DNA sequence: TGTGCCAGTAGTCTTCAGGCTATGAACACTGAAGCTTTCTTT. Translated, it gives CASSLQAMNTEAFF.

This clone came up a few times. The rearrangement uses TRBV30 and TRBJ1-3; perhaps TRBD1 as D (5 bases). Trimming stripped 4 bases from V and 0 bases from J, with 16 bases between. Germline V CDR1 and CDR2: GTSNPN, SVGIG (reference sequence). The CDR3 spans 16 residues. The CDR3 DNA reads TGTGCCTGGATTTATGGCCGGGGCCTCTCTGGAAACACCATATATTTT. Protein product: CAWIYGRGLSGNTIYF.

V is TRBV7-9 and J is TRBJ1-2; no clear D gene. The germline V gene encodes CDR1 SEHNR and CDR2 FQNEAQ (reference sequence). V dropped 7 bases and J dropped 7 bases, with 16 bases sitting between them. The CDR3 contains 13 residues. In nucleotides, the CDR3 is TGTGCCAGCACTCCCTCGCCCCACTCTGGCTACACCTTC. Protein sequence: CASTPSPHSGYTF.

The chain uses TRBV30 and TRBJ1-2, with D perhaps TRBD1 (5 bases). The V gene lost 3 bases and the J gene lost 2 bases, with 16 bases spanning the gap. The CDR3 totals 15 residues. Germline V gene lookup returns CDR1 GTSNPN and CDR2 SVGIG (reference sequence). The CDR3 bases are TGTGCCTGGAGGGTAGGGCAGGGTGGAAACTATGGCTACACCTTC. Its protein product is CAWRVGQGGNYGYTF.

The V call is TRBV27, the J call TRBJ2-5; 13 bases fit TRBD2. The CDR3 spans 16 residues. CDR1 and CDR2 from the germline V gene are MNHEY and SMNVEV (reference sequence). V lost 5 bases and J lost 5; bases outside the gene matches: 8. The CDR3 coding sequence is TGTGCCAGCAGTCCCGGACTAGCGGGAGCAGGGGAGACCCAGTACTTC. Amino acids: CASSPGLAGAGETQYF.

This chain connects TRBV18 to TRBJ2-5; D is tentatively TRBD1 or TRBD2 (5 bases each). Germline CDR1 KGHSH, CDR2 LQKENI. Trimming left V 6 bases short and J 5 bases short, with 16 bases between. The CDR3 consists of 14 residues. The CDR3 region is CASSTGAGRETQYF. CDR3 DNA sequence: TGTGCCAGCTCCACCGGGGCAGGCCGGGAGACCCAGTACTTC.

This CDR3 is CASSQASGSSYEQYF. CDR3 in DNA: TGTGCCAGCAGCCAAGCCTCAGGCTCATCCTACGAGCAGTACTTC. The chain recombines TRBV14 with TRBJ2-7, with unresolved D. V was trimmed by 1 base and J by 1 base, leaving 11 bases between them. Germline-derived CDR1 and CDR2 are SGHDN and FVKESK. The CDR3 has 15 residues.

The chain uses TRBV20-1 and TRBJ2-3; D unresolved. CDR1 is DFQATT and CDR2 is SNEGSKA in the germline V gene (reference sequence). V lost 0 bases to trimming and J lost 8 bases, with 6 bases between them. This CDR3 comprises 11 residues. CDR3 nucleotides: TGCAGTGCTAGAGACACGGGTACGCAGTATTTT. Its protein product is CSARDTGTQYF.

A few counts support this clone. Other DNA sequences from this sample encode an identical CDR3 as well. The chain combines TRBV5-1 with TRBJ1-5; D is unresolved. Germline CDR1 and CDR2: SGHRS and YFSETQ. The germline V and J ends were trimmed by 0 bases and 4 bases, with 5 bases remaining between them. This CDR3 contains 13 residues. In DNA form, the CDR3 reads TGCGCCAGCAGCTTGGACACAAATCAGCCCCAGCATTTT. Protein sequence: CASSLDTNQPQHF.

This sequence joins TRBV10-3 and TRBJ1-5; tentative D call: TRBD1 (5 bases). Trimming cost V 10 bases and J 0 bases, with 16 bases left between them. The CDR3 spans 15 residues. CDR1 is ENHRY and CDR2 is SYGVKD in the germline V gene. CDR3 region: CATGLGQDSNQPQHF. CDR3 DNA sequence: TGTGCCACCGGCCTCGGACAAGATAGCAATCAGCCCCAGCATTTT.

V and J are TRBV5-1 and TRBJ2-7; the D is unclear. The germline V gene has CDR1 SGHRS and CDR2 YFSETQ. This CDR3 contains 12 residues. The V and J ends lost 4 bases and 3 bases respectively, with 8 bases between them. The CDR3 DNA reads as TGCGCCAGCAGCGACCCCGACTACGAGCAGTACTTC. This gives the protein CASSDPDYEQYF.

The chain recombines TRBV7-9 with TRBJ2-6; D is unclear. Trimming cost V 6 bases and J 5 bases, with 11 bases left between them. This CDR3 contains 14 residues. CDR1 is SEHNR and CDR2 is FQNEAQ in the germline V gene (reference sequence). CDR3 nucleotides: TGTGCCAGCAGTCTAGTACCCCGGGCCAACGTCCTGACTTTC. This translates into CASSLVPRANVLTF.

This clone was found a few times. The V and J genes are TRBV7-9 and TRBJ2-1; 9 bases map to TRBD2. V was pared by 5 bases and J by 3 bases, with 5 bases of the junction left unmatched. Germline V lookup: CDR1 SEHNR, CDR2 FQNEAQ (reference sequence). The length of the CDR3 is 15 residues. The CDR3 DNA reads TGTGCCAGCAGCGATCCTAGCGGGATCTACAATGAGCAGTTCTTC. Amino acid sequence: CASSDPSGIYNEQFF.

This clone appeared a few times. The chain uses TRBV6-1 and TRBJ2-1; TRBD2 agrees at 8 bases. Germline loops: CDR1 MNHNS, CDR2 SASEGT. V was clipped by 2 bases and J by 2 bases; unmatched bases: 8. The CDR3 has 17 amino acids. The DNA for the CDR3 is TGTGCCAGCAGTGAAAAGCTAGCGGGTGCCCCCTACAATGAGCAGTTCTTC. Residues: CASSEKLAGAPYNEQFF.

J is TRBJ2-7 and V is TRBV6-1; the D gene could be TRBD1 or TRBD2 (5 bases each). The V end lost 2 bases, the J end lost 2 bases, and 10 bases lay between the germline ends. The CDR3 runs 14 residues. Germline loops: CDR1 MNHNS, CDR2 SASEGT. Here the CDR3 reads CASSEPGLTYEQYF. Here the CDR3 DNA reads TGTGCCAGCAGTGAACCGGGGCTGACCTACGAGCAGTACTTC.

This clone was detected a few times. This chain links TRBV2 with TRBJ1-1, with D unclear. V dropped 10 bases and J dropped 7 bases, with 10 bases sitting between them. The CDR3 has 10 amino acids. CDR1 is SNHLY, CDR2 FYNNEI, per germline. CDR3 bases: TGTGCCACCTATCGGGATGAAGCTTTCTTT. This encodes CATYRDEAFF.

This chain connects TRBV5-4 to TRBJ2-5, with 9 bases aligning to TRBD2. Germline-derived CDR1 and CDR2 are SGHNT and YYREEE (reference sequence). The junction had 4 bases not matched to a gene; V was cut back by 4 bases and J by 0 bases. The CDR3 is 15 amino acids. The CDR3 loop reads CASSPLAGYQETQYF. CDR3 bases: TGTGCCAGCAGCCCCCTAGCGGGGTACCAAGAGACCCAGTACTTC.

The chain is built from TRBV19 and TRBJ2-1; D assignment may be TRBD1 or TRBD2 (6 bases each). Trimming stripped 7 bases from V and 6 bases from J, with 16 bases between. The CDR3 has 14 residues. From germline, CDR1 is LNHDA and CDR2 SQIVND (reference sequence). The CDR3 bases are TGTGCCAGTAAGGCGGGACACCACATCAATGAGCAGTTCTTC. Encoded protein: CASKAGHHINEQFF.